A single sample is the source of the 2 T cell receptor beta chains below, sequenced in a study of T cell repertoires in cytomegalovirus infection. TCRdb re-derived calls from the reads in MiXCR, one entry per CDR3 protein. The sample lists about 100,000 distinct CDR3 sequences; 23% were seen once. Sequencing input: CD8+ T cells from PBMCs. Receptor source: a human donor in good health (CMV status not recorded). Some clones in this sample may be carry-over from other donors' samples.

The gene calls are TRBV6-5 and TRBJ1-5, with 7 nucleotides matching TRBD1. Germline V gene lookup returns CDR1 MNHEY and CDR2 SVGAGI. The CDR3 extends over 14 amino acids. V lost 6 bases to trimming and J lost 0 bases; unmatched junction nucleotides: 2. The CDR3 loop is CASRQGYSNQPQHF. For the CDR3, the DNA is TGTGCCAGCAGACAGGGGTATAGCAATCAGCCCCAGCATTTT.

For this clonotype: This sequence may be a read error, since a much larger clone differs from it by one base. V and J are TRBV7-9 and TRBJ2-1; 8 bases match TRBD2. This CDR3 is 17 amino acids long. In germline, CDR1 is SEHNR, CDR2 FQNEAQ (reference sequence). Trimming at V came to 1 base and at J to 3 bases, leaving 8 bases not matched to a gene. The CDR3 loop reads CASSLVPELAVYNEQFF. The CDR3 coding sequence is TGTGCCAGCAGCTTAGTACCGGAACTAGCGGTCTACAATGAGCAGTTCTTC.